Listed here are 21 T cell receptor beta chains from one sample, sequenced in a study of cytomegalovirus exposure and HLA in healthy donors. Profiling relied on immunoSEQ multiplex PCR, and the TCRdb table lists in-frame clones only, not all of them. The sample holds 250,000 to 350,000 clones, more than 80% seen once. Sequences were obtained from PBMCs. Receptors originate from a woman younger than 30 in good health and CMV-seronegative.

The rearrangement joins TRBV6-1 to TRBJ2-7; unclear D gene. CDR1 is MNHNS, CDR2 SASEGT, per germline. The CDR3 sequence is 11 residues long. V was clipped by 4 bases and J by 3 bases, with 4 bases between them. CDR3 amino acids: CASSAYYEQYF. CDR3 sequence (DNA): TGTGCCAGCAGTGCGTACTACGAGCAGTACTTC.

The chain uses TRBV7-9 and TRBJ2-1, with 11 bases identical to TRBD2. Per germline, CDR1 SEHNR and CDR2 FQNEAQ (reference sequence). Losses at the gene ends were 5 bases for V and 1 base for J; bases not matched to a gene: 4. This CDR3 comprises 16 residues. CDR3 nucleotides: TGTGCCAGCAGCGTACTAGCGGGAGTATCCTACAATGAGCAGTTCTTC. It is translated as CASSVLAGVSYNEQFF.

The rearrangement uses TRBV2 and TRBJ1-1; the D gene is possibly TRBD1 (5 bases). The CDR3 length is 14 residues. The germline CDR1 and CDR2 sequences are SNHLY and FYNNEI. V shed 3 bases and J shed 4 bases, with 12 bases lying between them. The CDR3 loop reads CASSESGIGTEAFF. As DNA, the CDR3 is TGTGCCAGCAGTGAGTCAGGGATAGGCACTGAAGCTTTCTTT.

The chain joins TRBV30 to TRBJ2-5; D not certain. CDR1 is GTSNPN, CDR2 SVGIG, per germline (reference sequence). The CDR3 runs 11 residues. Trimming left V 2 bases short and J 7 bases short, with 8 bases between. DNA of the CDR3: TGTGCCTGGAGTTCTACCCTGACCCAGTACTTC. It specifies CAWSSTLTQYF.

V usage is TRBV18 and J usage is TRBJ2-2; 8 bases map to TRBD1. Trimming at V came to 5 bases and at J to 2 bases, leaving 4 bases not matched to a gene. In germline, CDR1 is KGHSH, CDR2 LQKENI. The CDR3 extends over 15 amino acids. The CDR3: CASSAGTGNTGELFF. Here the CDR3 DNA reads TGTGCCAGCTCAGCCGGGACAGGCAACACCGGGGAGCTGTTTTTT.

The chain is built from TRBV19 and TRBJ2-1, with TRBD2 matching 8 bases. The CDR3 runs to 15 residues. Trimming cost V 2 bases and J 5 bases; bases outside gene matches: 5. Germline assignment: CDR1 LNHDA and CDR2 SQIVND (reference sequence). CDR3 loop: CASSISTSGHNEQFF. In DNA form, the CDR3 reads TGTGCCAGTAGTATATCCACTAGCGGACACAATGAGCAGTTCTTC.

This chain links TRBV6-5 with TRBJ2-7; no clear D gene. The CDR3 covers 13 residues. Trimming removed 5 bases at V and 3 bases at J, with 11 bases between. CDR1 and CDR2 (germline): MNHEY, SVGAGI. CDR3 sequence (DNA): TGTGCCAGCAGTAAGACTGTTAGCTACGAGCAGTACTTC. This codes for CASSKTVSYEQYF.

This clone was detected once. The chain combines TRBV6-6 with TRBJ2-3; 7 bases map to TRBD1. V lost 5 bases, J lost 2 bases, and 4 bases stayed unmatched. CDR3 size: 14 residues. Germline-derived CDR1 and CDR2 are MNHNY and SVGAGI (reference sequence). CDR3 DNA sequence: TGTGCCAGCAGTCCGGGACAGTTCACAGATACGCAGTATTTT. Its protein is CASSPGQFTDTQYF.

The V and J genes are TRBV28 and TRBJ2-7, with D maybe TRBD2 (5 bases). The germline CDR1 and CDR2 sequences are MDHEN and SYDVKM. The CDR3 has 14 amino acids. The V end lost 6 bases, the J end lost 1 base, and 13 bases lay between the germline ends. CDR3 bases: TGTGCCAGCAGACCCCCCGGCGGGTCCTACGAGCAGTACTTC. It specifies CASRPPGGSYEQYF.

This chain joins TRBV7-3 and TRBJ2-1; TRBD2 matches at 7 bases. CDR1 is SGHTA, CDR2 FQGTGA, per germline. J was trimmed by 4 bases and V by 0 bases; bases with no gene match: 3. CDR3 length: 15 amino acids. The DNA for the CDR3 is TGTGCCAGCAGCTTAACTGCTAGCGGATACAATGAGCAGTTCTTC. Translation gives CASSLTASGYNEQFF.

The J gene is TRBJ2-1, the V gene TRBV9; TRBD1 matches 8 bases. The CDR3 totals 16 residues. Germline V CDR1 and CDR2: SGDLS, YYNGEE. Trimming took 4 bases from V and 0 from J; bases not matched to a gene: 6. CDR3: CASSSTGDDSYNEQFF. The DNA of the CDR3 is TGTGCCAGCAGCTCGACAGGGGATGACTCCTACAATGAGCAGTTCTTC.

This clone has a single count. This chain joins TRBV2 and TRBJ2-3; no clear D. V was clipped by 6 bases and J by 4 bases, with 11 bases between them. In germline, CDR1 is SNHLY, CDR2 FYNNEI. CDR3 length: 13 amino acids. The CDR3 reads CASRVHSSDTQYF. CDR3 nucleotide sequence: TGTGCCAGCAGGGTCCACTCATCAGATACGCAGTATTTT. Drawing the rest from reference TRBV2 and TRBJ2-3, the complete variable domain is EPEVTQTPSHQVTQMGQEVILRCVPISNHLYFYWYRQILGQKVEFLVSFYNNEISEKSEIFDDQFSVERPDGSNFTLKIRSTKLEDSAMYFCASRVHSSDTQYFGPGTRLTVL.

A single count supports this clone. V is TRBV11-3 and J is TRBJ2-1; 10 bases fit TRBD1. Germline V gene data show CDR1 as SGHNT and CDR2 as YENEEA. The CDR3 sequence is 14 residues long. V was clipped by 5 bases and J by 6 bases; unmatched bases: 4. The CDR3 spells CASSAGQGTNEQFF. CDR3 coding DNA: TGTGCCAGCAGCGCGGGACAGGGGACCAATGAGCAGTTCTTC.

The CDR3 loop reads CASSVGTTNEKLFF. The CDR3 bases are TGTGCCAGCAGCGTCGGGACAACTAATGAAAAACTGTTTTTT. This chain joins TRBV28 and TRBJ1-4; D not resolved. Germline V gene data show CDR1 as MDHEN and CDR2 as SYDVKM. The CDR3 sequence is 14 residues long. V lost 6 bases and J lost 0, with 8 bases in between.

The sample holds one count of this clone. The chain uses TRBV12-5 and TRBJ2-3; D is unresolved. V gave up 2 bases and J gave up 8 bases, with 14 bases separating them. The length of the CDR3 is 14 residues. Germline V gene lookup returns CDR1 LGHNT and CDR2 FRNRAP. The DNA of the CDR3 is TGTGCTAGTGGTTTGTATCGCGGCTCGGGTACGCAGTATTTT. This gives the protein CASGLYRGSGTQYF.

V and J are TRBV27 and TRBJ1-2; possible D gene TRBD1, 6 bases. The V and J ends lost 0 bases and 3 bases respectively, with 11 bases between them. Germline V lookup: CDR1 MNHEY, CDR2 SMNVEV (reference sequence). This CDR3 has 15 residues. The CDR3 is CASSLSAGAHYGYTF. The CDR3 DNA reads TGTGCCAGCAGTTTATCTGCGGGGGCCCACTATGGCTACACCTTC.

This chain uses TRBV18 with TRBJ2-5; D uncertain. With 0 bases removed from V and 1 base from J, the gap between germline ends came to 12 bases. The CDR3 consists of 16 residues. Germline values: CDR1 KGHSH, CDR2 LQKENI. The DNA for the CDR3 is TGTGCCAGCTCACCACCCCCGGAGCGCAGCCAAGAGACCCAGTACTTC. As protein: CASSPPPERSQETQYF.

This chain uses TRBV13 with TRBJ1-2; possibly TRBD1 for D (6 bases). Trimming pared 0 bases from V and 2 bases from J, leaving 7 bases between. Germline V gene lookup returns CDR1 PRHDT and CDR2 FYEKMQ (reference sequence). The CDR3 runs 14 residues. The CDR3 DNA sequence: TGTGCCAGCAGCTTAGGCACAGGGAACTATGGCTACACCTTC. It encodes CASSLGTGNYGYTF.

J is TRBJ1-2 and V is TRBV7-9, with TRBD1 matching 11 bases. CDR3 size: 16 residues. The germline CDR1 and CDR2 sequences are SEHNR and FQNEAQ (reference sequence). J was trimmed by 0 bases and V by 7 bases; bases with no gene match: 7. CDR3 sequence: CASKEGTGGSNYGYTF. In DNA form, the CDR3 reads TGTGCCAGCAAGGAGGGGACAGGGGGTTCTAACTATGGCTACACCTTC.

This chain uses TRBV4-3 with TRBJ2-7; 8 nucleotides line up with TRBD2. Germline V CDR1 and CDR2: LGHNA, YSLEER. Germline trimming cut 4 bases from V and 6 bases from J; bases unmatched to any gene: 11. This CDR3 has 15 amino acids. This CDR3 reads CASSLTGLVGSEQYF. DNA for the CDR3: TGCGCCAGCAGCCTTACGGGACTAGTGGGCTCCGAGCAGTACTTC.

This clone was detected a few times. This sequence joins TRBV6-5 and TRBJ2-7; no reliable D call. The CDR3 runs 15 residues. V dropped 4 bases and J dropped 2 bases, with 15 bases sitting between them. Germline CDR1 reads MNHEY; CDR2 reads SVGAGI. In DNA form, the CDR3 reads TGTGCCAGCAGTTTGCACAGTAGTAGGACCTACGAGCAGTACTTC. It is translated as CASSLHSSRTYEQYF.